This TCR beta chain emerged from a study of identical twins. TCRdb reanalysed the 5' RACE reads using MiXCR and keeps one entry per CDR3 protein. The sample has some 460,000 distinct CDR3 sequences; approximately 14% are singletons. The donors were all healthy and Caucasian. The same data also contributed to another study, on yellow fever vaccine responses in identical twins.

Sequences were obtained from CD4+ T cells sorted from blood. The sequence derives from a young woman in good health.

The CDR3 DNA follows: TGTGCCAGCAGCGCAGGGACTAGTTCAGAGACCCAGTACTTC. Its translation is CASSAGTSSETQYF. This sequence joins TRBV9 and TRBJ2-5, with 8 bases identical to TRBD2. Germline V gene lookup returns CDR1 SGDLS and CDR2 YYNGEE. This CDR3 is built from 14 residues. Trimming at V came to 3 bases and at J to 4 bases, leaving 5 bases not matched to a gene. The full variable domain, in which reference TRBV9 and TRBJ2-5 provide the parts outside the CDR3, is DSGVTQTPKHLITATGQRVTLRCSPRSGDLSVYWYQQSLDQGLQFLIQYYNGEERAKGNILERFSAQQFPDLHSELNLSSLELGDSALYFCASSAGTSSETQYFGPGTRLLVL.